This T cell receptor beta chain stems from a study of shared T cell receptors in the human thymus. With 1 base clipped from V and 8 bases from J, the junction kept 26 bases outside the gene matches. The CDR3 runs to 22 residues. Germline V gene sequence: CDR1 LGHNA, CDR2 YNFKEQ. Only in-frame clones appear in the TCRdb table, and some are missing; sequencing was by immunoSEQ multiplex PCR. The sample shows almost 550,000 clones, approximately 80% of them seen only once. The same data also went into a second study, on human thymus T cells.

The sample consisted of thymocytes. The chain joins TRBV4-2 to TRBJ1-4; 9 bases line up with TRBD1. This sequence was found in a boy under three years old with a congenital heart defect. The CDR3 sequence: CASSQAKLFGQGIGKGREKLFF. Here the CDR3 DNA reads TGTGCCAGCAGCCAAGCGAAACTCTTTGGACAGGGGATCGGAAAGGGACGGGAAAAACTGTTTTTT.